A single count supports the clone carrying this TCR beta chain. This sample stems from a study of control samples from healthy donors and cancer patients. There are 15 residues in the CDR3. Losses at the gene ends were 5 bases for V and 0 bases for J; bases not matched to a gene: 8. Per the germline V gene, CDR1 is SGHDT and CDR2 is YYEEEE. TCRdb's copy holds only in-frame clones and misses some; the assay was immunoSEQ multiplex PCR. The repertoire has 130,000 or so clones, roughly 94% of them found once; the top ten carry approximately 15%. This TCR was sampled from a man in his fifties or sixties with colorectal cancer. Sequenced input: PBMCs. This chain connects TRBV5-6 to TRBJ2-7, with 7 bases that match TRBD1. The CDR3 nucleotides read TGTGCCAGCAGGATACAGGGGCGCAACTCCTACGAGCAGTACTTC. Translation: CASRIQGRNSYEQYF.